The present T cell receptor (beta chain) was sequenced within a study of blood T cells in healthy people across ages. Through a sample-barcoded 5' primer and a J-beta primer mix, a second PCR was run for roughly 6 to 11 cycles. TCRdb reanalysed the 5' RACE reads using MiXCR and keeps one entry per CDR3 protein. The sample comprises around 1.5 million distinct CDR3 sequences, approximately 63% of which are singletons, and 6.5% to 8% rests with the top ten. This clonotype was observed a few times. Its antigen remains unidentified. Study observations and caveats: Across samples, TCR beta diversity tracked strongly with naive T cell percentage. The diversity estimates, figures obtained from one million T cells, were considered underestimates. Older age went with lower TCR beta diversity per million T cells, in a roughly linear way.

This CDR3 has 13 residues. Germline lookup yields CDR1 SGHRS and CDR2 YFSETQ. A minimum of 6 micrograms of total RNA was extracted per sample. The clonotype originates from a man aged 18 to 35 in good health. The rearrangement links TRBV5-1 to TRBJ2-4, with D maybe TRBD1 (6 bases). Judging by the DNA end, TRBJ2-7 fits better; the J call may be wrong. The sample was blood. The CDR3 reads CASSLTGTSEQYF. For the CDR3, the DNA is TGCGCCAGCAGCTTGACCGGGACATCCGAGCAGTACTTC.